The clone carrying this TCR beta chain was found once. Repertoires were generated with immunoSEQ multiplex PCR, while TCRdb's copy carries only in-frame clones and drops some. The top ten clones hold around 1.8% of a sample with 650,000 to 800,000 clones, about two thirds of them seen once. The data derive from a study of shared clonotypes between healthy human individuals. The receptor's source is a woman in her thirties in good health. Input material: memory CD4+ T cells sorted from blood. The subset denotes: CD45RA-negative fraction.

CDR3 nucleotide sequence: TGTGCCTGGAGCGAGGGACATCGTTTTGGGCAGCCCCAGCATTTT. Translated, it gives CAWSEGHRFGQPQHF. The chain is built from TRBV30 and TRBJ1-5; possible D gene TRBD1, 6 bases. Germline V gene lookup returns CDR1 GTSNPN and CDR2 SVGIG (reference sequence). V was trimmed by 3 bases and J by 7 bases, leaving 19 bases between them. The CDR3 totals 15 residues.